Sequencing of this TCR beta chain was carried out in a study of PD-1 blockade in mismatch repair-deficient tumors. Repertoires were generated with immunoSEQ multiplex PCR, while TCRdb's copy carries only in-frame clones and drops some. This sample has about 35,000 clones, with 75% to 90% found just once. The count of this clone is one. CDR1 and CDR2 (germline): MNHEY, SMNVEV (reference sequence). Trimming at V came to 4 bases and at J to 13 bases, leaving 22 bases not matched to a gene. The CDR3 totals 16 residues. The receptor's source is an adult with mismatch repair-deficient cancer. Specimen: PBMCs, collected 6 weeks after starting pembrolizumab. The chain couples TRBV27 to TRBJ2-7; TRBD2 matches at 7 bases. The CDR3 here is CASSSHPQMTSKGLYF. The CDR3 region has the DNA TGTGCCAGCAGTTCCCATCCGCAAATGACTAGCAAGGGCCTTTACTTC.